This TCR beta chain comes out of a study of T cells in Graves' hyperthyroidism and ophthalmopathy. Researchers amplified the TCR beta CDR3 regions from RNA transcripts. HTBI primers were the set used in a first-round RT-PCR of the TCR CDR3. TCRdb re-derived calls from the multiplex PCR reads in MiXCR, one entry per CDR3 protein. Counted here are 150,000 to 200,000 distinct CDR3 sequences, 9.4% occurring once; the ten biggest clones make up approximately 20%. This clonotype was seen many times. Germline CDR1 and CDR2: MNHEY and SVGEGT. V was pared by 6 bases and J by 6 bases, with 21 bases between. The CDR3 totals 16 residues. Any patient presenting with uncontrolled infection, other autoimmune disease, pregnancy or lactation was left out. Thyroid ultrasound, orbital computed tomography, clinical symptoms, and serum thyroxine and TRAb underpinned diagnoses. Blood was obtained at the first hyperthyroidism diagnosis, which preceded any ophthalmopathy symptoms.

The receptor was isolated from a woman aged 18-29 years with Graves' hyperthyroidism that later progressed to Graves' ophthalmopathy. The sequenced sample was blood. This rearrangement joins TRBV6-2 or TRBV6-3 to TRBJ2-1; possible D gene TRBD1, 5 bases. The chain's CDR3 is CASRSMAGPRVNEQFF. The CDR3 coding sequence is TGTGCCAGCAGGAGTATGGCAGGCCCCAGGGTCAATGAGCAGTTCTTC.